A selection of T cell receptor beta chains follows, all from one sample in a study of T cells after somatic rescue of genetic block. Data came from immunoSEQ multiplex PCR; TCRdb stores just in-frame clones and leaves some out. The sample contains 110,000 or so clones, about 89% of which appear only once. The sequenced sample was peripheral blood mononuclear cells (PBMCs). The receptors originated from a woman in her late teens or twenties. Each CDR3 is given with its conserved first and last residue. D genes are given only for firm matches. Not all rows give a size; the values are once, few, many and, for expanded clones, a class.

>TRBD1|once|TRBJ1-6|TRBV28
TGTGCCAGCAGTTTAGGGGACAGATCACCCCTCCACTTT
CASSLGDRSPLHF
>NA|NA|TRBJ2-3|TRBV7-2
TGTGCCAGCAGCTTAGTCCAGGGATCGTTTTCTTATTTT
CASSLVQGSFSYF
>TRBD1|NA|TRBJ2-3|TRBV30
TGTGCCGCAACGGACAGGGGGGGAGATACGCAGTATTTT
CAATDRGGDTQYF
>NA|NA|TRBJ1-1|TRBV7-3
TGTGCCAGCAGCTTTGGCGGGAGAGGCACTGAAGCTTTCTTT
CASSFGGRGTEAFF
>NA|NA|TRBJ1-6|TRBV10-2
TGCGCCAGCAGTGAGGCCGGATCTCCCAGCTCCTATAATTCACCCCTCCACTTT
CASSEAGSPSSYNSPLHF
>NA|NA|TRBJ2-7|TRBV6-4
TGTGCCAGCAGTGACCCGCAGGGCTGGACCTACGAGCAGTACTTC
CASSDPQGWTYEQYF
>NA|NA|TRBJ2-2|TRBV5-4
TGTGCCAGCAGTCTGCAGGGAACCGGGGAGCTGTTTTTT
CASSLQGTGELFF
>NA|NA|TRBJ1-1|TRBV10-3
TGTGCCGTCTCACAGGCTCTTGAAGCTTTCTTT
CAVSQALEAFF
>TRBD2|NA|TRBJ2-1|TRBV7-2
TGTGCCAGCAGCTTAAATAGCGGGGGCCCGGATGAGCAGTTCTTC
CASSLNSGGPDEQFF
>TRBD2|NA|TRBJ2-3|TRBV11-1
TGTGCCAGCAGAGGGACTAGCGCGGAAGGGCCAGATACGCAGTATTTT
CASRGTSAEGPDTQYF
>TRBD1|NA|TRBJ1-1|TRBV28
TGTGCCAGCAGGGAACCCACAGGGGTGAACACTGAAGCTTTCTTT
CASREPTGVNTEAFF
>TRBD1|NA|TRBJ2-5|TRBV6-6
TGTGCCAGCAGCGGACAGGCCCAAGAGACCCAGTACTTC
CASSGQAQETQYF
>TRBD2|NA|TRBJ2-7|TRBV6-6
TGTGCCAGCAGTCCGGGACTAGCCACCTACGAGCAGTACTTC
CASSPGLATYEQYF
>NA|NA|TRBJ1-2|TRBV4-1
TGCGCCAGCAGTTACGAGGGCCTGGATGGCTACACCTTC
CASSYEGLDGYTF
>NA|NA|TRBJ1-5|TRBV5-6
TGTGCCAGCAGCTCCTCAGGATATAGCAATCAGCCCCAGCATTTT
CASSSSGYSNQPQHF
>TRBD1|NA|TRBJ2-2|TRBV19
TGTGCCAGTAGTCGTGGACAGGGTTGGTCCGGGGAGCTGTTTTTT
CASSRGQGWSGELFF
>NA|NA|TRBJ2-7|TRBV6-5
TGTGCCAGCAGTTACTCGGTCAGCTCCTACGAGCAGTACTTC
CASSYSVSSYEQYF
>NA|NA|TRBJ1-1|TRBV5-6
TGTGCCAGCAGCCCCTACAGGGCGGACACTGAAGCTTTCTTT
CASSPYRADTEAFF
>NA|NA|TRBJ1-2|TRBV25-1
TGTGCCAGCAGTGACCGATGGACAGCCGCGTATGGCTACACCTTC
CASSDRWTAAYGYTF
>TRBD2|NA|TRBJ2-1|TRBV27
TGTGCCAGCAGTTTAGGAGCGGGGGGGCGCAATGAGCAGTTCTTC
CASSLGAGGRNEQFF
>TRBD1|NA|TRBJ1-3|TRBV4-3
TGCGCCAGCAGCCAACGACCGGGACAGGGGGGAAACACCATATATTTT
CASSQRPGQGGNTIYF
>TRBD1|once|TRBJ1-2|TRBV5-1
TGCGCCAGCAGAAAGACAGGGGGCTATGGCTACACCTTC
CASRKTGGYGYTF
>NA|NA|TRBJ2-2|TRBV18
TGTGCCAGCTCACCAGGTTCGGGGAACACCGGGGAGCTGTTTTTT
CASSPGSGNTGELFF
>TRBD1|few|TRBJ2-7|TRBV19
TGTGCCAGTAGCCCCTCCGACCTTAGGGGACAGGGAGAGCAGTACTTC
CASSPSDLRGQGEQYF
>NA|once|TRBJ1-4|TRBV18
TGTGCCAGCTCCCAACACCGGAGGCAGGGTAACGAAAAACTGTTTTTT
CASSQHRRQGNEKLFF
>NA|NA|TRBJ2-1|TRBV14
TGTGCCAGCAGCCACCCCGGGCAGGGGTCGGGTCATGAGCAGTTCTTC
CASSHPGQGSGHEQFF
>TRBD1|NA|TRBJ2-7|TRBV7-6
TGTGCCAGCAGCCGCCTAGGACAGGGCAGCTCCTACGAGCAGTACTTC
CASSRLGQGSSYEQYF
>NA|NA|TRBJ2-1|TRBV19
TGTGCCAGTAGTATAGTCTACAATGAGCAGTTCTTC
CASSIVYNEQFF
>NA|NA|TRBJ1-5|TRBV6-1
TGTGCCAGCAGTGAAGCCTGGGGGCTAGGGAGGATTGGCAATCAGCCCCAGCATTTT
CASSEAWGLGRIGNQPQHF
>NA|NA|TRBJ2-7|TRBV27
TGTGCCAGCACTCCGGGCCCTCGGGGCGAGCAGTACTTC
CASTPGPRGEQYF
>NA|NA|TRBJ2-5|TRBV5-1
TGCGCCAGCAGCTCCCCAGGGCTTGAGACCCAGTACTTC
CASSSPGLETQYF
>NA|NA|TRBJ1-1|TRBV18
TGTGCCAGCGCCTCCCAGAGGAACACTGAAGCTTTCTTT
CASASQRNTEAFF
>NA|NA|TRBJ2-5|TRBV2
TGTGCCAGCAGTCTACAGGGAAGGGAGATCCAGTACTTC
CASSLQGREIQYF
>TRBD1|NA|TRBJ1-5|TRBV28
TGTGCCAGCAGGCTCACAGGGGGCCGGCCCCAGCATTTT
CASRLTGGRPQHF
>NA|few|TRBJ1-4|TRBV10-3
TGTGCCATCAGTGGAGGAGGGCCGAATGAAAAACTGTTTTTT
CAISGGGPNEKLFF
>NA|NA|TRBJ1-2|TRBV30
TGTGCCTGGAGTGTGGCAGGGAACTATGGCTACACCTTC
CAWSVAGNYGYTF
>TRBD2|NA|TRBJ2-3|TRBV28
TGTGCCAGCAGTTCGACTAGCGGGGGGGCCAACTCTCCGACAGATACGCAGTATTTT
CASSSTSGGANSPTDTQYF
>NA|once|TRBJ1-6|TRBV15
TGTGCCACCAGTTTCCCTTGGAAATCCCTCCACTTT
CATSFPWKSLHF
>TRBD2|NA|TRBJ2-5|TRBV28
TGTGCCAGCACCTATAGCGGGGGAGAGACCCAGTACTTC
CASTYSGGETQYF
>NA|NA|TRBJ2-3|TRBV10-3
TGTGCCATCAGTGATTCGGGGAGCACAGATACGCAGTATTTT
CAISDSGSTDTQYF
>NA|NA|TRBJ1-2|TRBV4-2
TGTGCCAGCAGCCAAGATGCCATCAACACTGGCTACACCTTC
CASSQDAINTGYTF
>NA|few|TRBJ1-6|TRBV5-4
TGTGCCAGCAGCTTGGGGCATTCACCCCTCCACTTT
CASSLGHSPLHF
>NA|NA|TRBJ1-2|TRBV28
TGTGCCAGCAGTTTCCCTGGTGGCTACACCTTC
CASSFPGGYTF
>NA|NA|TRBJ1-5|TRBV19
TGTGCCAGTAGGATAGACTCTACCCATCAGCCCCAGCATTTT
CASRIDSTHQPQHF
>TRBD1|NA|TRBJ2-5|TRBV7-2
TGTGCCAGCAGCCCACAGGGGGCTACCGAGACCCAGTACTTC
CASSPQGATETQYF
>TRBD1|NA|TRBJ1-4|TRBV10-1
TGCGCCAGCAGAACCTGGACAGGGGTGGAAGAAAAACTGTTTTTT
CASRTWTGVEEKLFF
>NA|NA|TRBJ1-3|TRBV5-1
TGCGCCAGCAGTTCGGCAGCGAGTGGAAACACCATATATTTT
CASSSAASGNTIYF
>TRBD2|NA|TRBJ2-3|TRBV5-1
TGCGCCAGCAGCTTGGTCGGGGGGGCCACAGATACGCAGTATTTT
CASSLVGGATDTQYF
>NA|NA|TRBJ2-5|TRBV2
TGTGCCAGCAGTGAATACGTGTACGGGAAGACCCAGTACTTC
CASSEYVYGKTQYF
>NA|NA|TRBJ1-5|TRBV5-6
TGTGCCAGCACCCGCGGTGGGGCCAATCAGCCCCAGCATTTT
CASTRGGANQPQHF
>NA|NA|TRBJ1-5|TRBV2
TGTGCCAGCCGAGGGGGGAATAGCAATCAGCCCCAGCATTTT
CASRGGNSNQPQHF
>NA|NA|TRBJ2-3|TRBV11-2
TGTGCCAGCAGCGCCCGTTCAGGGTGGGACACAGATACGCAGTATTTT
CASSARSGWDTDTQYF
>NA|NA|TRBJ2-5|TRBV5-4
TGTGCCAGCAGCTTGCCGGGGAGGGAGACCCAGTACTTC
CASSLPGRETQYF
>NA|NA|TRBJ1-1|TRBV5-6
TGTGCCAGCAGCTTTAACTCTGAAGCTTTCTTT
CASSFNSEAFF
>NA|NA|TRBJ1-5|TRBV2
TGTGCCAGCAGTGTGGCTTTGTATAGCAATCAGCCCCAGCATTTT
CASSVALYSNQPQHF
>NA|NA|TRBJ2-2|TRBV7-2
TGTGCCAGCAGCCCCTCCACCGGGGAGCTGTTTTTT
CASSPSTGELFF
>TRBD1|NA|TRBJ1-4|TRBV10-3
TGTGCCATCAGTGATCAGGACAGGGGTGAAAAACTGTTTTTT
CAISDQDRGEKLFF
>TRBD1|few|TRBJ1-2|TRBV28
TGTGCCAGCAGTTTACTCCCGGGACAGGAATATGGCTACACCTTC
CASSLLPGQEYGYTF
>TRBD2|few|TRBJ2-2|TRBV11-2
TGTGCCAGCAGCTTGCGCCCTGCGGGGGGTAACACCGGGGAGCTGTTTTTT
CASSLRPAGGNTGELFF